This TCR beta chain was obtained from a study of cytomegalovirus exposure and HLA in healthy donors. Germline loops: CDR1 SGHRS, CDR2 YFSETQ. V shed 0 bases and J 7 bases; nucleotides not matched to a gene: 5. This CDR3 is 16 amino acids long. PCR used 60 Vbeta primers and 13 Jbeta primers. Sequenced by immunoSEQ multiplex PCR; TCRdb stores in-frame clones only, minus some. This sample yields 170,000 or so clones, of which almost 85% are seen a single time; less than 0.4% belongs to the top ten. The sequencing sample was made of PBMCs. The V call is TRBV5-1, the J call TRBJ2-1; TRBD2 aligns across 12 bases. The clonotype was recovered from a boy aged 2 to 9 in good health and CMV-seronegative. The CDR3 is CASSLVPLAGGNEQFF. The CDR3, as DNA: TGCGCCAGCAGCTTGGTCCCACTAGCGGGAGGAAATGAGCAGTTCTTC.